This entry lists 28 T cell receptor beta chains sequenced from one sample in a study of blood T cell repertoires in COVID-19. The protocol was immunoSEQ multiplex PCR, while the TCRdb copy is restricted to in-frame clones and leaves out a portion. The table has 160,000 or so clones, about 84% seen once; the top ten hold around 5.9%. Sequences were obtained from PBMCs or T cells enriched from blood (not recorded which). The receptors stem from a man in his forties or fifties who had recovered from COVID-19.

The V and J genes are TRBV5-1 and TRBJ2-1; a weak D match, TRBD2 (7 bases). CDR1 SGHRS and CDR2 YFSETQ come from the germline V gene. V lost 4 bases and J 8 bases, leaving 13 bases between the germline ends. The CDR3 covers 13 residues. The CDR3 nucleotides read TGCGCCAGCAGCCTCCAGGGGAGGGATGAGCAGTTCTTC. Translating gives CASSLQGRDEQFF.

V gene TRBV19 combines with J gene TRBJ1-5; 7 bases match TRBD1. From germline, CDR1 is LNHDA and CDR2 SQIVND (reference sequence). The CDR3 length is 14 residues. V lost 6 bases, J lost 5 bases, and 7 bases stayed unmatched. In nucleotides, the CDR3 is TGTGCCAGTAGCCGACAGGGCAGGGATCAGCCCCAGCATTTT. This translates into CASSRQGRDQPQHF.

The V call is TRBV10-3, the J call TRBJ1-1; D gene unclear. The CDR3 runs 14 residues. Between the trimmed V and J ends, which lost 0 bases and 1 base, there was a span of 6 bases. From germline, CDR1 is ENHRY and CDR2 SYGVKD. The CDR3 sequence: CAISESEGNTEAFF. The CDR3 DNA is TGTGCCATCAGTGAGTCTGAGGGGAACACTGAAGCTTTCTTT.

The chain combines TRBV5-1 with TRBJ1-3; weak D call: TRBD1 (6 bases). CDR3 length: 14 amino acids. V lost 2 bases and J lost 4, with 10 bases in between. Looked up from germline, CDR1 is SGHRS and CDR2 is YFSETQ. In nucleotides, the CDR3 is TGCGCCAGCAGCTTCGGGACACACGGAAACACCATATATTTT. Translated: CASSFGTHGNTIYF.

The genes are TRBV9 and TRBJ1-1; TRBD1 matches 7 bases. The CDR3 is 17 amino acids. CDR1 and CDR2 from the germline V gene are SGDLS and YYNGEE. The V segment lost 0 bases and the J segment 1 base; nucleotides outside the gene matches: 9. CDR3 sequence reads: CASSVGTGGNQNTEAFF. The CDR3 coding sequence is TGTGCCAGCAGCGTAGGGACAGGTGGGAACCAGAACACTGAAGCTTTCTTT.

The chain recombines TRBV7-6 with TRBJ1-1; 8 nucleotides agree with TRBD1. The CDR3 loop spans 13 amino acids. Trimming removed 5 bases from V and 6 bases from J; junction bases left unmatched: 5. Per germline, CDR1 SGHVS and CDR2 FNYEAQ. CDR3 bases: TGTGCCAGCAGCGTCCTACAGGGGGCTGAAGCTTTCTTT. Amino acids: CASSVLQGAEAFF. Filled out from reference TRBV7-6 and TRBJ1-1, the complete variable domain reads GAGVSQSPRYKVTKRGQDVALRCDPISGHVSLYWYRQALGQGPEFLTYFNYEAQQDKSGLPNDRFSAERPEGSISTLTIQRTEQRDSAMYRCASSVLQGAEAFFGQGTRLTVV.

This clone appeared once. The V call is TRBV10-3, the J call TRBJ2-7, with D unresolved. This CDR3 has 13 residues. The V gene lost 8 bases and the J gene lost 0 bases, with 11 bases spanning the gap. Germline CDR1 is ENHRY and CDR2 is SYGVKD. CDR3 residues: CAIGLPSSYEQYF. The CDR3, as DNA: TGTGCCATCGGCCTGCCCAGCTCCTACGAGCAGTACTTC.

The V call is TRBV11-2, the J call TRBJ2-1; 8 nucleotides agree with TRBD1. Germline lookup yields CDR1 SGHAT and CDR2 FQNNGV. Trimming took 2 bases from V and 8 from J; bases not matched to a gene: 20. CDR3 length: 19 residues. CDR3 region: CASSLSRRAGGLTDDEQFF. The CDR3, as DNA: TGTGCCAGCAGCTTATCGCGTCGGGCAGGGGGCCTGACTGACGATGAGCAGTTCTTC.

The chain joins TRBV6-5 to TRBJ1-5; TRBD1 matches at 8 bases. CDR1 is MNHEY, CDR2 SVGAGI, per germline. The CDR3 is made up of 15 amino acids. V shed 6 bases, J shed 5 bases, and the junction held 9 bases outside the gene matches. CDR3 DNA sequence: TGTGCCAGCAGCATAGGACAGGGCCGGGATCAGCCCCAGCATTTT. It is translated as CASSIGQGRDQPQHF.

The rearrangement uses TRBV9 and TRBJ1-3; 8 bases are shared with TRBD1. Per the germline V gene, CDR1 is SGDLS and CDR2 is YYNGEE. CDR3 length equals 15 residues. J was trimmed by 8 bases and V by 2 bases; bases with no gene match: 9. CDR3 protein: CASSVAGTGRDTIYF. Written as DNA, the CDR3 is TGTGCCAGCAGCGTGGCCGGGACAGGTCGGGACACCATATATTTT.

The J gene is TRBJ2-3, the V gene TRBV6-6; possibly TRBD2 for D (6 bases). V was cut by 7 bases and J by 2 bases, with 19 bases left in between. The CDR3 covers 16 residues. Per the germline V gene, CDR1 is MNHNY and CDR2 is SVGAGI (reference sequence). The CDR3 sequence is CASIQRVGDDTDTQYF. CDR3 nucleotides: TGTGCCAGCATTCAGCGGGTAGGAGACGACACAGATACGCAGTATTTT.

V and J are TRBV5-1 and TRBJ2-3, with D maybe TRBD1 (6 bases). The germline CDR1 and CDR2 sequences are SGHRS and YFSETQ. Trimming removed 4 bases at V and 5 bases at J, with 14 bases between. CDR3 length equals 14 residues. DNA of the CDR3: TGCGCCAGCAGCGTTGACAGGTCCAAAGATACGCAGTATTTT. Translating gives CASSVDRSKDTQYF.

CDR3 protein: CASSVGLDYTF. The CDR3 DNA follows: TGTGCCAGCAGCGTGGGACTTGACTACACCTTC. This chain links TRBV5-6 with TRBJ1-2; TRBD1 might be the D (5 bases). Germline CDR1 SGHDT, CDR2 YYEEEE. The CDR3 extends over 11 amino acids. V was pared by 4 bases and J by 10 bases, with 11 bases between. Full variable domain (missing parts from reference TRBV5-6 and TRBJ1-2): DAGVTQSPTHLIKTRGQQVTLRCSPKSGHDTVSWYQQALGQGPQFIFQYYEEEERQRGNFPDRFSGHQFPNYSSELNVNALLLGDSALYLCASSVGLDYTFGSGTRLTVV.

The chain combines TRBV24-1 with TRBJ1-5; D may be TRBD1 (5 bases). Looked up from germline, CDR1 is KGHDR and CDR2 is SFDVKD. This CDR3 spans 14 amino acids. Trimming stripped 6 bases from V and 1 base from J, with 9 bases between. Here the CDR3 DNA reads TGTGCCACCAGTCCCCAGGGAAGCAATCAGCCCCAGCATTTT. Its protein product is CATSPQGSNQPQHF.

V gene TRBV30 combines with J gene TRBJ2-3; TRBD1 agrees at 11 bases. The ends lost 5 bases at V and 2 bases at J; junction bases unmatched: 6. Germline V lookup: CDR1 GTSNPN, CDR2 SVGIG (reference sequence). The CDR3 totals 15 residues. The CDR3 spells CAWAGQGAPTDTQYF. Here the CDR3 DNA reads TGTGCCTGGGCTGGACAGGGGGCCCCCACAGATACGCAGTATTTT.

The rearrangement uses TRBV5-8 and TRBJ2-7; tentative D call: TRBD2 (5 bases). This CDR3 comprises 13 residues. Germline loops: CDR1 SGHTS, CDR2 YDEGEE. V was shortened by 5 bases and J by 2 bases, with 11 bases between the two germline ends. The CDR3 DNA sequence: TGTGCCAGCAGGGGGAGAGCAGCCTACGAGCAGTACTTC. It is translated as CASRGRAAYEQYF.

The rearrangement links TRBV19 to TRBJ1-3, with TRBD1 matching 7 bases. Germline V gene sequence: CDR1 LNHDA, CDR2 SQIVND (reference sequence). This CDR3 spans 17 amino acids. V dropped 7 bases and J dropped 7; count of bases not matched to a gene: 19. CDR3 loop: CASTTGSNYRRGNTIYF. The CDR3 DNA reads TGTGCCAGTACGACAGGGAGTAATTACCGACGAGGCAACACCATATATTTT.

Many counts were recorded for this clone. This sequence joins TRBV2 and TRBJ1-1; D uncertain. Germline CDR1 and CDR2: SNHLY and FYNNEI. V lost 10 bases and J 6 bases, leaving 36 bases between the germline ends. This CDR3 contains 19 residues. The DNA for the CDR3 is TGTGCCACTACTCTCATTCTCCGGAGGGCCGCGGCGTGGCACGCTGAAGCTTTCTTT. Amino acids: CATTLILRRAAAWHAEAFF.

The rearrangement joins TRBV6-1 to TRBJ2-7; 7 nucleotides align to TRBD2. The length of the CDR3 is 17 residues. From germline, CDR1 is MNHNS and CDR2 SASEGT. With 0 bases clipped from V and 0 bases from J, the junction kept 8 bases outside the gene matches. The CDR3 nucleotides are TGTGCCAGCAGTGAAGCTCGGGGGGTTGGGAGCTCCTACGAGCAGTACGTC. Translating gives CASSEARGVGSSYEQYV.

V and J are TRBV7-6 and TRBJ2-5, with TRBD2 identical over 9 bases. The CDR3 is 16 amino acids. With 5 bases clipped from V and 5 bases from J, the junction kept 12 bases outside the gene matches. Germline CDR1 is SGHVS and CDR2 is FNYEAQ. The CDR3 bases are TGTGCCAGCAGCCTGGTGTTCATAGCGGGGGCGGAGACCCAGTACTTC. It specifies CASSLVFIAGAETQYF.

The chain combines TRBV7-8 with TRBJ2-1; unclear D gene. V was trimmed by 4 bases and J by 7 bases, leaving 14 bases between them. The V gene's germline CDR1 is SGHVS and CDR2 FQNEAQ. The CDR3 contains 14 residues. CDR3 loop: CASSSTGSSNEQFF. In nucleotides, the CDR3 is TGTGCCAGCAGCTCCACCGGGTCCTCGAATGAGCAGTTCTTC.

The chain carries TRBV10-3 and TRBJ2-3, with D possibly matching TRBD1 (5 bases). The CDR3 is 17 residues long. CDR1 ENHRY and CDR2 SYGVKD come from the germline V gene. With 7 bases removed from V and 0 bases from J, the gap between germline ends came to 20 bases. DNA for the CDR3: TGTGCCATCACCCCCCGACAGAACTTACTTAGCACAGATACGCAGTATTTT. Its protein is CAITPRQNLLSTDTQYF.

There are a few counts of this clone. The chain combines TRBV7-3 with TRBJ2-2; 9 bases agree with TRBD2. The J segment lost 0 bases and the V segment lost 5 bases, leaving 10 bases of the junction unmatched. Germline values: CDR1 SGHTA, CDR2 FQGTGA. This CDR3 spans 18 amino acids. The chain's CDR3 is CASSPRRGGRTNTGELFF. The CDR3 DNA is TGTGCCAGCAGCCCCAGGCGGGGGGGCAGAACGAACACCGGGGAGCTGTTTTTT.

The CDR3 reads CASSYGTGFRDTQYF. The CDR3 DNA reads as TGTGCCAGCAGCTACGGGACAGGGTTTCGAGATACGCAGTATTTT. The rearrangement uses TRBV7-3 and TRBJ2-3; 9 nucleotides agree with TRBD1. The CDR3 is 15 residues long. V lost 4 bases, J lost 5 bases, and 7 bases stayed unmatched. Looked up from germline, CDR1 is SGHTA and CDR2 is FQGTGA. The variable domain in full, completed from reference TRBV7-3 and TRBJ2-3, reads GAGVSQTPSNKVTEKGKYVELRCDPISGHTALYWYRQSLGQGPEFLIYFQGTGAADDSGLPNDRFFAVRPEGSVSTLKIQRTERGDSAVYLCASSYGTGFRDTQYFGPGTRLTVL.

The rearrangement links TRBV11-2 to TRBJ2-3; D perhaps matches TRBD1 (6 bases). CDR1 is SGHAT, CDR2 FQNNGV, per germline. Trimming removed 3 bases at V and 1 base at J, with 14 bases between. The CDR3 contains 16 residues. CDR3 sequence reads: CASSLTGRVGTDTQYF. The DNA for the CDR3 is TGTGCCAGCAGCTTGACAGGCCGGGTGGGCACAGATACGCAGTATTTT.

Only a few counts were recorded for this clone. Additional DNA sequences in this sample encode the identical CDR3. The CDR3 DNA is TGTGCCAGCAGCCTGGACAGGGGAGACACTGAAGCTTTCTTT. This sequence encodes CASSLDRGDTEAFF. The J gene is TRBJ1-1, the V gene TRBV5-4; TRBD1 aligns across 9 bases. This CDR3 is built from 14 residues. Germline lookup yields CDR1 SGHNT and CDR2 YYREEE (reference sequence). Losses at the gene ends were 4 bases for V and 3 bases for J; bases not matched to a gene: 4.

A single count supports this clone. The V and J genes are TRBV5-1 and TRBJ2-2, with 7 nucleotides matching TRBD1. CDR1 SGHRS and CDR2 YFSETQ come from the germline V gene. The length of the CDR3 is 15 residues. V trimming: 9 bases; J trimming: 3 bases; junction bases outside the gene matches: 11. DNA of the CDR3: TGCGCCACAAACAAGGGGGCGCTTGACACCGGGGAGCTGTTTTTT. This sequence encodes CATNKGALDTGELFF.

This clone was found a few times. The chain is built from TRBV7-6 and TRBJ1-3; TRBD1 agrees at 7 bases. Germline-derived CDR1 and CDR2 are SGHVS and FNYEAQ. The J segment lost 3 bases and the V segment lost 5 bases, leaving 16 bases of the junction unmatched. This CDR3 has 18 amino acids. The CDR3 is CASSLGTVLTGSGNTIYF. CDR3 in DNA: TGTGCCAGCAGCCTAGGGACAGTCCTAACTGGGAGTGGAAACACCATATATTTT.